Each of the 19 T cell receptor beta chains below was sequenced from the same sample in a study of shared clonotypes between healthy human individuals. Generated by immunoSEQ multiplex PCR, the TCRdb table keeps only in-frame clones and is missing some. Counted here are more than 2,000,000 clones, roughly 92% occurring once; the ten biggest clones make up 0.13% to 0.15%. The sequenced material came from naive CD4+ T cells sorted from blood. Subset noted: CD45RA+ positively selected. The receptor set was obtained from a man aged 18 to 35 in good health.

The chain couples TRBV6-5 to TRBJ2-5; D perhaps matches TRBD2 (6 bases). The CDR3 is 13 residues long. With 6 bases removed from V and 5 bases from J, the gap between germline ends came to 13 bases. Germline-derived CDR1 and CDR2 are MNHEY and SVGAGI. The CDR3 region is CASSQPGVETQYF. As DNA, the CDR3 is TGTGCCAGCAGCCAACCGGGAGTGGAGACCCAGTACTTC.

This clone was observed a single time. The CDR3 bases are TGTGCCAGCAGCTTGCAGAGTTGGGGGTTAAACGAGCAGTACTTC. Protein product: CASSLQSWGLNEQYF. V is TRBV5-5 and J is TRBJ2-7; perhaps D is TRBD1 or TRBD2 (5 bases each). V was cut by 1 base and J by 5 bases, with 16 bases left in between. The germline CDR1 and CDR2 sequences are SGHKS and YYEKEE (reference sequence). CDR3 length: 15 amino acids.

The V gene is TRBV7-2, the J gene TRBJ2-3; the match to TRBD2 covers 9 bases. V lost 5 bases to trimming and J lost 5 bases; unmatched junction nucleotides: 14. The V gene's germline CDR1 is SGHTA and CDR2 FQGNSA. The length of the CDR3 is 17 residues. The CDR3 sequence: CASSPRAGGGAIDTQYF. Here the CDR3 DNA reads TGTGCCAGCAGCCCCAGGGCTGGCGGGGGGGCTATAGATACGCAGTATTTT.

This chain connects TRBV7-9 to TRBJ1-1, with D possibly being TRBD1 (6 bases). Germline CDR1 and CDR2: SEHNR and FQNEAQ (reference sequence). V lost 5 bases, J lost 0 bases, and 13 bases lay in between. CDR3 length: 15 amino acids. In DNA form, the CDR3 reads TGTGCCAGCAGCCAGGGGCGCGGTCTGAACACTGAAGCTTTCTTT. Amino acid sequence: CASSQGRGLNTEAFF.

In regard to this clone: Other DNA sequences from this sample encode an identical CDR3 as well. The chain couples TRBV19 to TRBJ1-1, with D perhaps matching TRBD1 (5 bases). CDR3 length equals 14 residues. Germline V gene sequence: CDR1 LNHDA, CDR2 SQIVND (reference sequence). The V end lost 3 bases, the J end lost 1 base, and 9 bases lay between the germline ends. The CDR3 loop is CASSIPRANTEAFF. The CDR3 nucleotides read TGTGCCAGTAGTATCCCCAGGGCGAACACTGAAGCTTTCTTT.

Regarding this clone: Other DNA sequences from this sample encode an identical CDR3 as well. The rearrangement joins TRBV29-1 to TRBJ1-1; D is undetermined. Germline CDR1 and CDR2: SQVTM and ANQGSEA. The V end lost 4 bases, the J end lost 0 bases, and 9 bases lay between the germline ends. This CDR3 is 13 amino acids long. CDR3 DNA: TGCAGCGTTGGAGGCAGGTTGAACACTGAAGCTTTCTTT. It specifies CSVGGRLNTEAFF. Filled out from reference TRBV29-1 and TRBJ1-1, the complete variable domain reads SAVISQKPSRDICQRGTSLTIQCQVDSQVTMMFWYRQQPGQSLTLIATANQGSEATYESGFVIDKFPISRPNLTFSTLTVSNMSPEDSSIYLCSVGGRLNTEAFFGQGTRLTVV.

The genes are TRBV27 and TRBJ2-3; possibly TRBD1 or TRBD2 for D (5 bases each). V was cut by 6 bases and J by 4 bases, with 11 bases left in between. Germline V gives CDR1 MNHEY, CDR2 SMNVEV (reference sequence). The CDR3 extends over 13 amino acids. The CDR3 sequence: CASSPGRADTQYF. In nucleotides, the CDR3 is TGTGCCAGCAGCCCGGGACGAGCAGATACGCAGTATTTT.

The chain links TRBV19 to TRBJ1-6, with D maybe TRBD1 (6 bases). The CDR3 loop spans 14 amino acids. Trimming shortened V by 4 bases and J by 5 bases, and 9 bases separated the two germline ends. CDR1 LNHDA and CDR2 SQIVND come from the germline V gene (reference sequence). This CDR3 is CASSTTGNNSPLHF. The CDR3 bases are TGTGCCAGTAGTACCACAGGGAATAATTCACCCCTCCACTTT.

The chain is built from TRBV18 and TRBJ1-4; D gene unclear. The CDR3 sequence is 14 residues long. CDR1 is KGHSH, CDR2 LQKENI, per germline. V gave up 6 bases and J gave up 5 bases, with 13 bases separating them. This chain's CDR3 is CASSPGPPNEKLFF. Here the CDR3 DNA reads TGTGCCAGCTCGCCCGGGCCCCCAAATGAAAAACTGTTTTTT.

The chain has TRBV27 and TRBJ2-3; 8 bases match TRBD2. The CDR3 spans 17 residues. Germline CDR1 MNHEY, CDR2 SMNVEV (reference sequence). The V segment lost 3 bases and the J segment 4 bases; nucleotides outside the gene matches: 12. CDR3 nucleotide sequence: TGTGCCAGCAGTTTGAGGGCTAGCGGGTCCCCCGCAGATACGCAGTATTTT. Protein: CASSLRASGSPADTQYF.

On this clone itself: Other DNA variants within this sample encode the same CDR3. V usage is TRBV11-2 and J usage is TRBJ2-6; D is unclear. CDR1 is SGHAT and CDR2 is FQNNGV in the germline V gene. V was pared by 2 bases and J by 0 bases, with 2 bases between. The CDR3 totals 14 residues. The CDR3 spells CASSLRSGANVLTF. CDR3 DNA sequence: TGTGCCAGCAGCTTACGCTCTGGGGCCAACGTCCTGACTTTC.

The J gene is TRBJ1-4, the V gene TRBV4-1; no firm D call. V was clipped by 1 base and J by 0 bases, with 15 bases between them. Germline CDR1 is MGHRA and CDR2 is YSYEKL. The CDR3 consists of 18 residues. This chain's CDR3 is CASSQGISLPATNEKLFF. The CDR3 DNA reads TGCGCCAGCAGCCAAGGAATATCACTGCCAGCAACTAATGAAAAACTGTTTTTT.

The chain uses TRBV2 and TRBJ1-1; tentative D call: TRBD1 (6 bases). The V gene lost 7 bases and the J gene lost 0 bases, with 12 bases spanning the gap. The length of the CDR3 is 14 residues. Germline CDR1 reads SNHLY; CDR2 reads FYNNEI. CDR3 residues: CASNKGQLNTEAFF. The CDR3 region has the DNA TGTGCCAGCAATAAAGGACAGCTGAACACTGAAGCTTTCTTT.

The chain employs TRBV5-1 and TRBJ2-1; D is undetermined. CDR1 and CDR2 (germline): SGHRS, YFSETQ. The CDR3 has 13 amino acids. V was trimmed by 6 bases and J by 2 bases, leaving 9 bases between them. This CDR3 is CASNNPTYNEQFF. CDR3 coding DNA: TGCGCCAGCAATAATCCCACCTACAATGAGCAGTTCTTC. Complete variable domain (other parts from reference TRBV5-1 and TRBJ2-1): KAGVTQTPRYLIKTRGQQVTLSCSPISGHRSVSWYQQTPGQGLQFLFEYFSETQRNKGNFPGRFSGRQFSNSRSEMNVSTLELGDSALYLCASNNPTYNEQFFGPGTRLTVL.

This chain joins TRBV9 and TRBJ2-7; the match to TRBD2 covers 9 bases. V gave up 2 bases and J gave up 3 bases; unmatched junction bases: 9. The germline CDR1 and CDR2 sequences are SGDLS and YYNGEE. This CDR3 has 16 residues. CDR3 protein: CASSVGRTSDGYEQYF. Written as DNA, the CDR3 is TGTGCCAGCAGCGTCGGGAGGACTAGCGACGGCTACGAGCAGTACTTC.

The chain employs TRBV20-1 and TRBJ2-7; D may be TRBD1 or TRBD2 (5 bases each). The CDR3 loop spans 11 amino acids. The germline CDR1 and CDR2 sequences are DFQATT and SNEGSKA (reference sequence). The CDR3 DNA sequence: TGCAGCGCGAAGAAGAGGGGCGAGCAGTACTTC. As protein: CSAKKRGEQYF.

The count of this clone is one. CDR3: CASSQATDTQYF. CDR3 in DNA: TGTGCCAGCTCACAGGCTACAGATACGCAGTATTTT. V is TRBV18 and J is TRBJ2-3; D call uncertain. Germline V CDR1 and CDR2: KGHSH, LQKENI. The V and J ends lost 4 bases and 3 bases respectively, with 5 bases between them. CDR3 length: 12 residues.

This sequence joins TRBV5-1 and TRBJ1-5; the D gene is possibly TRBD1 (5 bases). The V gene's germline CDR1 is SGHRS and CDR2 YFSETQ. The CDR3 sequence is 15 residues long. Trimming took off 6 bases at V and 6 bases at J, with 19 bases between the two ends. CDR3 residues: CASTGQGGLGQPQHF. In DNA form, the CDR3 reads TGCGCCAGCACGGGTCAGGGTGGTTTAGGTCAGCCCCAGCATTTT.

CDR3 in DNA: TGTGCCAGCAGTGCCATAGCTAGCAACTACGAGCAGTACTTC. Protein product: CASSAIASNYEQYF. V and J are TRBV6-6 and TRBJ2-7, with D possibly being TRBD2 (5 bases). V was trimmed by 5 bases and J by 3 bases, leaving 14 bases between them. From germline, CDR1 is MNHNY and CDR2 SVGAGI (reference sequence). CDR3 size: 14 residues.